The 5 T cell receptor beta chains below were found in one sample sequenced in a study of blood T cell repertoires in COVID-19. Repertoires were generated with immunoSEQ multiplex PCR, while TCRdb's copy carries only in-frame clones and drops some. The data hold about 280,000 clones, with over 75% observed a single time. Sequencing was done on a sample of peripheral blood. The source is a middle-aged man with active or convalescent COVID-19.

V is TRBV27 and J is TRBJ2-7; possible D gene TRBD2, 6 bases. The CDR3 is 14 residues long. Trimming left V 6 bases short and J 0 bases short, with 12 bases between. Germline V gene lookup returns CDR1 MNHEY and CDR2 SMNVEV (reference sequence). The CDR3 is CASRLREFSYEQYF. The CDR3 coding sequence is TGTGCCAGCAGGTTACGGGAGTTCTCCTACGAGCAGTACTTC.

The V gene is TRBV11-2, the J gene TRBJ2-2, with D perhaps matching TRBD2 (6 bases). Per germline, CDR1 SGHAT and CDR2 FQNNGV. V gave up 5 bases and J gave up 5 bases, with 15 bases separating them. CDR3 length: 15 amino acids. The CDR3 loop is CASSEEGSGTGELFF. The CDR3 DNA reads TGTGCCAGCAGCGAGGAGGGATCGGGAACCGGGGAGCTGTTTTTT.

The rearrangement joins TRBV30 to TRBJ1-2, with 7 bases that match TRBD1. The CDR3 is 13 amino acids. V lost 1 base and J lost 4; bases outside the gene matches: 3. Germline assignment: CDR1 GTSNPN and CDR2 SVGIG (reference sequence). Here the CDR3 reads CAWSATGFYGYTF. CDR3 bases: TGTGCCTGGAGTGCGACAGGGTTCTATGGCTACACCTTC.

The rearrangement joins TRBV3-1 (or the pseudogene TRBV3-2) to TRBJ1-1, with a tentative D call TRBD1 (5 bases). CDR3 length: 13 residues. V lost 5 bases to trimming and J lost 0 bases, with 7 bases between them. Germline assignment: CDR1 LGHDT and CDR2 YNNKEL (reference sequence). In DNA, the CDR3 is TGTGCCAGCAGCTCGGGGGTGAACACTGAAGCTTTCTTT. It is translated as CASSSGVNTEAFF.

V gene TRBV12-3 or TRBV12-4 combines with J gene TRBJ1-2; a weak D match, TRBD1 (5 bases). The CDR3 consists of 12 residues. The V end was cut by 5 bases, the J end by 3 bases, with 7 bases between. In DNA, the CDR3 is TGTGCCAGCAGTCGGGGGGACTATGGCTACACCTTC. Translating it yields CASSRGDYGYTF.